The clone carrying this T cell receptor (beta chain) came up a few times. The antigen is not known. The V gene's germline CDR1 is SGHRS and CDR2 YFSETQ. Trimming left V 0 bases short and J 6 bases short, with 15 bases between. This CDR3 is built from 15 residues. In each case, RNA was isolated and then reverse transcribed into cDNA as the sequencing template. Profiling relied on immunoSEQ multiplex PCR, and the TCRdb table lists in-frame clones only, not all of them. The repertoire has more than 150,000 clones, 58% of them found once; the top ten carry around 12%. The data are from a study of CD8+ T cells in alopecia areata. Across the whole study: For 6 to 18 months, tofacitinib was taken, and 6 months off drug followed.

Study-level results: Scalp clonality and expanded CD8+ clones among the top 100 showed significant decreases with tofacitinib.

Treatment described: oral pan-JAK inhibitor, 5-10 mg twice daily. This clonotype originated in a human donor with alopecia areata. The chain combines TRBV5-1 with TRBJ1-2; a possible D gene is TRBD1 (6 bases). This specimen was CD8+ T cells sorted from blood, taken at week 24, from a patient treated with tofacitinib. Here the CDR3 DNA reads TGCGCCAGCAGCTTGGAAGGCAGGGGACGGGATGGCTACACCTTC. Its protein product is CASSLEGRGRDGYTF.